Presented here are 7 T cell receptor beta chains from one specimen sequenced in a study of blood T cell repertoires in COVID-19 (dated by TCRdb to about 2020). To prepare the library, the immunoSEQ multiplex PCR assay was applied. TCRdb mirrors the immuneACCESS table, restricted to in-frame sequences. Some clones are absent from its copies; in checked studies, under half trace to an unresolved V gene, and the reason for the others is unknown. This sample comprises some 26,000 clones, around three quarters of them detected only once. The ten most abundant clones make up over 30% of the sample. Sequencing was carried out using peripheral blood. These receptor sequences come from a man between 65 and 80 years old with acute or convalescent COVID-19.

V is TRBV6-5 and J is TRBJ1-5; D gene unclear. This CDR3 is 15 amino acids long. The V gene lost 10 bases and the J gene lost 2 bases, with 18 bases spanning the gap. Germline V gives CDR1 MNHEY, CDR2 SVGAGI. CDR3 sequence: CATRDYPWGNQPQHF. In DNA, the CDR3 is TGTGCCACCCGGGATTACCCGTGGGGCAATCAGCCCCAGCATTTT.

This rearrangement joins TRBV4-1 to TRBJ2-1; TRBD2 agrees at 7 bases. This CDR3 has 17 residues. Germline V CDR1 and CDR2: MGHRA, YSYEKL. V lost 1 base to trimming and J lost 2 bases; unmatched junction nucleotides: 8. In DNA, the CDR3 is TGCGCCAGCAGCCAAGGACTAGCCCGGAGGGCCTACAATGAGCAGTTCTTC. Encoded protein: CASSQGLARRAYNEQFF.

The chain couples TRBV9 to TRBJ2-1; D not resolved. Germline assignment: CDR1 SGDLS and CDR2 YYNGEE. The V end lost 3 bases, the J end lost 3 bases, and 13 bases lay between the germline ends. The CDR3 length is 15 residues. CDR3 sequence reads: CASSAEPEYYNEQFF. CDR3 coding DNA: TGTGCCAGCAGCGCGGAGCCGGAGTACTACAATGAGCAGTTCTTC.

This chain links TRBV6-5 with TRBJ2-7; TRBD1 matches 11 bases. V lost 4 bases and J lost 2; bases outside the gene matches: 4. The germline V gene encodes CDR1 MNHEY and CDR2 SVGAGI. This CDR3 has 15 residues. CDR3 sequence reads: CASSSPGQGAYEQYF. In nucleotides, the CDR3 is TGTGCCAGCAGTTCTCCGGGACAGGGGGCCTACGAGCAGTACTTC.

V usage is TRBV2 and J usage is TRBJ2-7; tentative D call: TRBD2 (7 bases). Germline V gives CDR1 SNHLY, CDR2 FYNNEI. The V end lost 8 bases, the J end lost 0 bases, and 14 bases lay between the germline ends. The CDR3 covers 14 residues. The CDR3 coding sequence is TGTGCCAGCTTCAGGCGGGGGCCCTCCTACGAGCAGTACTTC. Protein product: CASFRRGPSYEQYF.

The genes are TRBV29-1 and TRBJ2-7; no clear D. V was pared by 5 bases and J by 1 base, with 12 bases between. CDR1 SQVTM and CDR2 ANQGSEA come from the germline V gene. The CDR3 spans 13 residues. The CDR3 loop reads CSVWHGGSYEQYF. Written as DNA, the CDR3 is TGCAGCGTTTGGCACGGCGGATCCTACGAGCAGTACTTC.

This clone was counted a single time. J is TRBJ1-1 and V is TRBV24-1; 10 bases are a match to TRBD1. Germline V gene sequence: CDR1 KGHDR, CDR2 SFDVKD. The CDR3 consists of 15 residues. The J segment lost 1 base and the V segment lost 7 bases, leaving 5 bases of the junction unmatched. The DNA of the CDR3 is TGTGCCACCAGGGGACAGGGGACGCGGAACACTGAAGCTTTCTTT. It translates to CATRGQGTRNTEAFF.